This entry lists 8 T cell receptor beta chains sequenced from one sample in a study of shared clonotypes between healthy human individuals. Some clones are missing from TCRdb's copy, which holds only in-frame ones; the method was immunoSEQ multiplex PCR. The top ten clones hold more than 9.5% of a sample with more than 200,000 clones, about 65% of them seen once. Specimen: memory CD4+ T cells sorted from blood. As to subset: CD45RA-negative fraction. The receptors shown here come from a man aged 30 to 39 in good health.

This clone was detected a few times. The chain recombines TRBV21-1 with TRBJ2-7; the tabulated D call, TRBD1, remains unverified against the DNA. TRBV21-1 is marked as a pseudogene. This CDR3 region has 16 residues. CDR3 sequence: CASSKATTGRIYEQYF. In nucleotides, the CDR3 is TGTGCCAGCAGCAAAGCGACGACAGGGAGGATCTACGAGCAGTACTTC.

The chain employs TRBV11-3 and TRBJ2-1, with TRBD2 as a possible D gene (5 bases). CDR3 length: 15 amino acids. V lost 5 bases and J 3 bases, leaving 14 bases between the germline ends. Germline V lookup: CDR1 SGHNT, CDR2 YENEEA. CDR3 residues: CASSTRDTLYNEQFF. Written as DNA, the CDR3 is TGTGCCAGCAGCACCCGGGATACACTCTACAATGAGCAGTTCTTC.

This chain connects TRBV27 to TRBJ2-2; TRBD1 agrees at 9 bases. The CDR3 consists of 18 residues. Germline V gives CDR1 MNHEY, CDR2 SMNVEV (reference sequence). J was trimmed by 6 bases and V by 5 bases; bases with no gene match: 16. The CDR3 reads CASSHTTGQGLASGELFF. The CDR3 DNA reads as TGTGCCAGCAGTCACACGACGGGACAGGGTCTGGCTTCCGGGGAGCTGTTTTTT.

This chain links TRBV19 with TRBJ2-1, with D tentatively TRBD1 or TRBD2 (5 bases each). The germline V gene has CDR1 LNHDA and CDR2 SQIVND (reference sequence). CDR3 length: 15 residues. Trimming shortened V by 3 bases and J by 6 bases, and 15 bases separated the two germline ends. The CDR3 DNA reads as TGTGCCAGTAGTATCGGCAGGGAGTTATTCAATGAGCAGTTCTTC. Protein product: CASSIGRELFNEQFF.

This clone was counted between two and nine times. The gene calls are TRBV9 and TRBJ2-2, with 7 positions matching TRBD1. Losses at the gene ends were 4 bases for V and 0 bases for J; bases not matched to a gene: 15. Germline CDR1 and CDR2: SGDLS and YYNGEE. This CDR3 is 19 amino acids long. The CDR3 is CASSPIGMGRGTNTGELFF. CDR3 coding DNA: TGTGCCAGCAGCCCCATTGGTATGGGCAGGGGGACGAACACCGGGGAGCTGTTTTTT.

This clone has more than one count but fewer than ten. V gene TRBV7-2 combines with J gene TRBJ1-1, with D perhaps TRBD1 (5 bases). Germline CDR1 reads SGHTA; CDR2 reads FQGNSA. With 3 bases removed from V and 3 bases from J, the gap between germline ends came to 11 bases. This CDR3 is 14 amino acids long. CDR3 protein: CASSFPAGDTEAFF. The CDR3 DNA reads TGTGCCAGCAGCTTCCCCGCGGGGGACACTGAAGCTTTCTTT.

Details on this clone: This sample includes further DNA sequences coding for the same CDR3. V and J are TRBV7-9 and TRBJ2-6, with D tentatively TRBD2 (6 bases). Trimming left V 3 bases short and J 2 bases short, with 8 bases between. This CDR3 region has 15 residues. Germline V gene data show CDR1 as SEHNR and CDR2 as FQNEAQ (reference sequence). CDR3 residues: CASSLTGAGANVLTF. The CDR3 region has the DNA TGTGCCAGCAGCTTGACGGGAGCTGGGGCCAACGTCCTGACTTTC.

V is TRBV4-1 and J is TRBJ2-1; D is undetermined. The germline CDR1 and CDR2 sequences are MGHRA and YSYEKL. This CDR3 spans 13 amino acids. Trimming pared 4 bases from V and 5 bases from J, leaving 9 bases between. The chain's CDR3 is CASSRQGHNEQFF. As DNA, the CDR3 is TGCGCCAGCAGCCGTCAAGGACACAATGAGCAGTTCTTC.